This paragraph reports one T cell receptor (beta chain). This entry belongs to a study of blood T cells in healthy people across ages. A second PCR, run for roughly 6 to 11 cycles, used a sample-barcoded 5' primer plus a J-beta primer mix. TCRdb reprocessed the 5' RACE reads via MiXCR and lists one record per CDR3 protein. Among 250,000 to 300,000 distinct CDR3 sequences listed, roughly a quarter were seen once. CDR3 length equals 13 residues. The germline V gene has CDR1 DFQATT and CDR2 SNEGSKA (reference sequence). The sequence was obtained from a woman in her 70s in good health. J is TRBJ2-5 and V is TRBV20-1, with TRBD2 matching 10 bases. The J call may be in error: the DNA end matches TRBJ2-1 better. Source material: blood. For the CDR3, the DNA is TGCAGTGCTAAGCGGGGGGGCAGCAATGAGCAGTTCTTC. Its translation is CSAKRGGSNEQFF.